A single sample is the source of the 25 T cell receptor beta chains below, sequenced in a study of T cell repertoires in cytomegalovirus infection. TCRdb re-derived calls from the reads in MiXCR, one entry per CDR3 protein. Of around 280,000 distinct CDR3 sequences listed, approximately 8.9% are singletons. Sample: PBMCs. The receptors were sampled from a human donor in good health (CMV status not recorded). Some clones in this sample may be carry-over from other donors' samples.

This clonotype was counted only a few times. The CDR3 sequence is CSVEDPAGGRSYEQYF. CDR3 nucleotide sequence: TGCAGCGTTGAAGATCCGGCGGGGGGTCGCTCCTACGAGCAGTACTTC. This chain joins TRBV29-1 and TRBJ2-7; 8 bases fit TRBD2. Looked up from germline, CDR1 is SQVTM and CDR2 is ANQGSEA. V dropped 0 bases and J dropped 0; count of bases not matched to a gene: 7. The CDR3 consists of 16 residues.

This clonotype was seen ten or more times. CDR3 in amino acids: CASKAGSGENSPLHF. The CDR3 DNA reads as TGTGCCAGCAAGGCGGGGTCCGGGGAGAATTCACCCCTCCACTTT. This rearrangement joins TRBV2 to TRBJ1-6, with D hard to call. From germline, CDR1 is SNHLY and CDR2 FYNNEI. V dropped 7 bases and J dropped 7 bases, with 17 bases sitting between them. This CDR3 is built from 15 residues.

At least ten counts were recorded for this clonotype. This chain links TRBV6-2 or TRBV6-3 with TRBJ1-5, with unresolved D. Germline V gene sequence: CDR1 MNHEY, CDR2 SVGEGT. V was trimmed by 0 bases and J by 4 bases, leaving 7 bases between them. The CDR3 has 14 residues. The CDR3 reads CASSYSTPNQPQHF. CDR3 sequence (DNA): TGTGCCAGCAGTTACTCAACACCGAATCAGCCCCAGCATTTT.

This chain joins TRBV5-5 and TRBJ2-7; D is perhaps TRBD1 (6 bases). The germline gives CDR1 SGHKS, CDR2 YYEKEE (reference sequence). The length of the CDR3 is 15 residues. Trimming shortened V by 0 bases and J by 3 bases, and 13 bases separated the two germline ends. As DNA, the CDR3 is TGTGCCAGCAGCTTGGGCGTCACAGGGTACTACGAGCAGTACGTC. This gives the protein CASSLGVTGYYEQYV.

This clonotype was seen only a few times. This rearrangement joins TRBV2 to TRBJ2-2; 8 bases line up with TRBD2. There are 16 residues in the CDR3. V shed 4 bases and J 2 bases; nucleotides not matched to a gene: 6. The germline V gene has CDR1 SNHLY and CDR2 FYNNEI. In DNA form, the CDR3 reads TGTGCCAGCAGTGCCCTAGCGGGTCTTAACACCGGGGAGCTGTTTTTT. Residues: CASSALAGLNTGELFF.

This clonotype was detected ten times or more. This chain connects TRBV6-2 or TRBV6-3 to TRBJ2-7; TRBD1 matches at 8 bases. V gave up 6 bases and J gave up 5 bases; unmatched junction bases: 9. Germline CDR1 MNHEY, CDR2 SVGEGT. CDR3 length: 14 amino acids. The CDR3 here is CASRGWQGADEQYV. CDR3 DNA sequence: TGTGCCAGCAGAGGTTGGCAGGGGGCCGACGAGCAGTACGTC.

The table lists this clonotype with a few counts. The gene calls are TRBV20-1 and TRBJ2-1; no firm D call. V lost 0 bases and J 4 bases, leaving 4 bases between the germline ends. The CDR3 totals 12 residues. Germline V gene sequence: CDR1 DFQATT, CDR2 SNEGSKA (reference sequence). The CDR3 DNA sequence: TGCAGTGCTAGAGAGGAGTACAATGAGCAGTTCTTC. Protein sequence: CSAREEYNEQFF.

This clonotype came up many times. The V gene is TRBV3-1, the J gene TRBJ2-3, with D tentatively TRBD1 or TRBD2 (6 bases each). The CDR3 spans 17 residues. Between the trimmed V and J ends, which lost 2 bases and 4 bases, there was a span of 19 bases. Germline V gene data show CDR1 as LGHDT and CDR2 as YNNKEL (reference sequence). The CDR3: CASSQLWGAGFADTQYF. CDR3 bases: TGTGCCAGCAGCCAACTCTGGGGGGCAGGGTTTGCAGATACGCAGTATTTT.

This clonotype has a count of ten or more. The CDR3 spells CASSPGANEKLFF. CDR3 DNA sequence: TGCGCCAGCAGCCCAGGGGCTAATGAAAAACTGTTTTTT. The chain uses TRBV5-1 and TRBJ1-4; weak D call: TRBD1 (6 bases). Trimming removed 4 bases from V and 3 bases from J, with 7 bases in between. CDR1 and CDR2 from the germline V gene are SGHRS and YFSETQ. The CDR3 is made up of 13 amino acids.

This clonotype appeared a single time. A read error may be the cause here, since a much bigger clone is one base away. The CDR3 spells CSARDHGKNTEAFF. CDR3 nucleotide sequence: TGCAGTGCTAGAGATCATGGAAAAAACACTGAAGCTTTCTTT. V gene TRBV20-1 combines with J gene TRBJ1-1, with D hard to call. The CDR3 loop spans 14 amino acids. Germline V gene data show CDR1 as DFQATT and CDR2 as SNEGSKA (reference sequence). The V end was cut by 0 bases, the J end by 2 bases, with 10 bases between.

This clonotype showed up many times. This chain connects TRBV28 to TRBJ2-3; a possible D gene is TRBD1 (5 bases). The germline V and J ends were trimmed by 4 bases and 0 bases, with 20 bases remaining between them. The CDR3 is 18 amino acids. In germline, CDR1 is MDHEN, CDR2 SYDVKM. CDR3 sequence reads: CASSSTVSGAPSTDTQYF. CDR3 sequence (DNA): TGTGCCAGCAGTTCTACCGTCAGTGGGGCCCCGAGCACAGATACGCAGTATTTT.

This clonotype was seen at least ten times. V is TRBV6-5 and J is TRBJ1-1; D may be TRBD1 (6 bases). Trimming left V 6 bases short and J 6 bases short, with 20 bases between. The CDR3 runs to 15 residues. Germline values: CDR1 MNHEY, CDR2 SVGAGI. In DNA, the CDR3 is TGTGCCAGCAGAACCCAGACGGGGGCGATGGCTGAAGCTTTCTTT. Its protein product is CASRTQTGAMAEAFF.

The J gene is TRBJ1-4, the V gene TRBV4-2; the D is unclear. The V end was cut by 0 bases, the J end by 3 bases, with 8 bases between. This CDR3 spans 15 amino acids. Looked up from germline, CDR1 is LGHNA and CDR2 is YNFKEQ. CDR3: CASSQDRTANEKLFF. CDR3 DNA sequence: TGTGCCAGCAGCCAAGACAGGACGGCTAATGAAAAACTGTTTTTT.

This clonotype appeared many times. The genes are TRBV7-2 and TRBJ1-2, with 9 bases aligning to TRBD1. V was clipped by 7 bases and J by 3 bases; unmatched bases: 6. CDR3 length equals 14 residues. Germline V gene sequence: CDR1 SGHTA, CDR2 FQGNSA. The CDR3 nucleotides read TGTGCCAGCATCGGACAGGGGTTGTACTATGGCTACACCTTC. Its translation: CASIGQGLYYGYTF. The variable domain in full, with the rest retrieved from reference TRBV7-2 and TRBJ1-2, is GAGVSQSPSNKVTEKGKDVELRCDPISGHTALYWYRQSLGQGLEFLIYFQGNSAPDKSGLPSDRFSAERTGGSVSTLTIQRTQQEDSAVYLCASIGQGLYYGYTFGSGTRLTVV.

The sample holds many counts of this clonotype. CDR3 in amino acids: CASSRPLGDRPYNEQFF. In DNA form, the CDR3 reads TGTGCCAGCAGTAGGCCACTCGGCGATCGACCCTACAATGAGCAGTTCTTC. The chain recombines TRBV6-2 or TRBV6-3 with TRBJ2-1; D uncertain. CDR1 is MNHEY, CDR2 SVGEGT, per germline. The CDR3 spans 17 residues. Deletions cut 5 bases from V and 2 bases from J, with 19 bases between.

This clonotype was detected ten times or more. The chain links TRBV28 to TRBJ1-4; 8 bases fit TRBD1. The CDR3 has 13 residues. Germline CDR1 is MDHEN and CDR2 is SYDVKM. Trimming removed 7 bases from V and 8 bases from J; junction bases left unmatched: 6. The CDR3 is CASTPGGSEKLFF. The CDR3 DNA follows: TGTGCCAGCACCCCAGGGGGCAGCGAAAAACTGTTTTTT.

This clonotype has at least ten counts. The chain combines TRBV7-2 with TRBJ2-1; 12 positions match TRBD2. The CDR3 covers 17 residues. Germline-derived CDR1 and CDR2 are SGHTA and FQGNSA. V lost 0 bases to trimming and J lost 4 bases; unmatched junction nucleotides: 4. The CDR3 reads CASSLAGLAGGYNEQFF. In DNA form, the CDR3 reads TGTGCCAGCAGCTTAGCGGGACTAGCGGGCGGGTACAATGAGCAGTTCTTC.

This clonotype was detected many times. The chain carries TRBV7-8 and TRBJ2-3; TRBD2 agrees at 8 bases. Germline CDR1 reads SGHVS; CDR2 reads FQNEAQ. The CDR3 totals 14 residues. Germline trimming cut 6 bases from V and 5 bases from J; bases unmatched to any gene: 7. CDR3 loop: CASRNGGGIDTQYF. The CDR3, as DNA: TGTGCCAGCAGAAACGGGGGGGGGATAGATACGCAGTATTTT.

This clonotype was seen ten or more times. This sequence joins TRBV29-1 and TRBJ2-7; 8 bases are shared with TRBD2. The junction had 5 bases not matched to a gene; V was cut back by 6 bases and J by 1 base. CDR3 length: 13 residues. Germline CDR1 reads SQVTM; CDR2 reads ANQGSEA. CDR3 sequence reads: CSVLAGGSYEQYF. CDR3 nucleotides: TGCAGCGTCCTCGCGGGGGGTTCCTACGAGCAGTACTTC.

In this sample, this clonotype turned up many times. J is TRBJ2-1 and V is TRBV19; the D gene is possibly TRBD1 (6 bases). The CDR3 contains 11 residues. Trimming cost V 5 bases and J 14 bases, with 13 bases left between them. CDR1 is LNHDA, CDR2 SQIVND, per germline (reference sequence). DNA of the CDR3: TGTGCCAGTAGTCCCGGGCAGGGGAAGTTCTTC. Translating gives CASSPGQGKFF.

This clonotype was seen ten or more times. The chain uses TRBV27 and TRBJ1-3; D gene uncertain. The CDR3 spans 12 residues. With 7 bases removed from V and 3 bases from J, the gap between germline ends came to 7 bases. Germline V gives CDR1 MNHEY, CDR2 SMNVEV (reference sequence). Written as DNA, the CDR3 is TGTGCCAGCAAAAGTGATGGAAACACCATATATTTT. Translated: CASKSDGNTIYF.

This clonotype was detected a few times. The V and J genes are TRBV7-9 and TRBJ2-6; TRBD1 matches 11 bases. CDR1 is SEHNR and CDR2 is FQNEAQ in the germline V gene (reference sequence). The CDR3 spans 17 residues. V was pared by 7 bases and J by 0 bases, with 5 bases of the junction left unmatched. CDR3 protein: CASTSGQGDSGANVLTF. CDR3 nucleotide sequence: TGTGCCAGCACCTCGGGACAGGGGGACTCTGGGGCCAACGTCCTGACTTTC.

This clonotype was picked up many times. The CDR3 coding sequence is TGTGCCAGCAGCTGGGGAGACACGGGGTTCAATTCACCCCTCCACTTT. It is translated as CASSWGDTGFNSPLHF. J is TRBJ1-6 and V is TRBV6-5; D is unresolved. The CDR3 has 16 residues. CDR1 and CDR2 (germline): MNHEY, SVGAGI. V dropped 6 bases and J dropped 7 bases, with 19 bases sitting between them.

Regarding this clonotype: A much bigger clone sits one base away, suggesting this may be a read error. This chain links TRBV10-3 with TRBJ2-5, with D tentatively TRBD1 (5 bases). The CDR3 has 12 amino acids. Deletions cut 11 bases from V and 7 bases from J, with 17 bases between. Germline V lookup: CDR1 ENHRY, CDR2 SYGVKD. CDR3 in DNA: TGTGCCGTACAGGTGAAAAGGGGGACCCAGTACTTC. Protein: CAVQVKRGTQYF.

Worth noting for this clonotype: This sequence may be a read error, since a much larger clone differs from it by one base. The genes are TRBV28 and TRBJ2-5, with TRBD1 matching over 8 bases. The CDR3 extends over 16 amino acids. Germline V gene sequence: CDR1 MDHEN, CDR2 SYDVKM. CDR3 bases: TGTGCCAGCAGTTTAACAGGGGGTATAGGAAAAGAGGCCCAGTACTTC. Translated, it gives CASSLTGGIGKEAQYF.